This T cell receptor beta chain is drawn from a study of blood T cell repertoires in COVID-19. The assay was immunoSEQ multiplex PCR, and TCRdb's table has in-frame clones only and misses some. The sample records 340,000 or so clones, over 70% being singletons. Many counts were recorded for this clone. The CDR3 sequence is 17 residues long. Germline lookup yields CDR1 KGHSH and CDR2 LQKENI. The ends were cut back, 2 bases at V and 1 base at J, with 17 bases in the middle. Sequenced input: peripheral blood. V usage is TRBV18 and J usage is TRBJ1-1, with D perhaps TRBD1 (6 bases). This receptor was taken from a man aged 25-45 years with active or convalescent COVID-19. CDR3 sequence: CASSPGPLGQQNTEAFF. DNA for the CDR3: TGTGCCAGCTCACCAGGGCCCTTAGGACAGCAGAACACTGAAGCTTTCTTT.